The source of this T cell receptor (beta chain) is a study of beta chain features in type 1 diabetes listed by TCRdb under 2018. Turning to the overall study: Mean age, gender distribution, total cell number and subset yield were not different between patients and healthy donors. A total of roughly 100 million sorted cells were examined across all samples, and the number of cells per subset was strongly correlated with RNA yield. In the study, TCRB repertoires of sorted circulating CD4+ T cell subsets from recently diagnosed type 1 diabetes patients were compared with those of matched healthy donors. Regulatory and stem cell-like memory subsets were isolated from only 8 patients and roughly 8 healthy donors, whereas naive and central memory subsets came from all 30 or so donors.

The High Capacity cDNA Reverse Transcription Kit was used to reverse transcribe all of the isolated RNA, meaning that expressed TCRB transcripts were what got sequenced. Naive, central memory and regulatory T cell samples underwent deep immunoSEQ sequencing, averaging roughly 3.5 million total reads per sample. After sorted cells were lysed in RLT buffer, RNA was extracted with DNase-treated RNeasy Micro or Mini kits, with the choice depending on cell number. Each cell subset was processed on its own to prevent cross-contamination, while patient and healthy donor samples were processed together. The immunoSEQ multiplex PCR was used to amplify TCRB sequences from cDNA, generating 87-bp fragments that spanned the CDR3 region. The amplicons were sequenced using the Illumina HiSeq platform. Per the source publication's procedure: PCR bias was computationally corrected using synthetic template baselines, reads within Hamming distance 2 were collapsed, and singletons that could not be merged were discarded. Reads were aligned to IMGT to assign V, D and J genes, CDR3 length, and insertions or deletions at six rearrangement sites. Within each subset, clonotype counts were normalized to sorted cell number, and only after that were true diversity and Gini coefficients computed with the tcR R package. The overlap coefficient, calculated on TCRB nucleotide sequences, was used to quantify repertoire sharing. TCRdb's version of the immuneACCESS table is confined to in-frame rearrangements and falls short of the full clone set. An unresolved V gene accounts for under half of the shortfall where checked; the remainder is of unknown origin. Clonal size and the V and J genes are those of that table, whereas D and trimming came from the DNA. The sample records tens of thousands of clones, around 49% of which are singletons. The ten largest make up about 0.7% of the sample.

Measured from the cysteine to the phenylalanine, the CDR3 is 14 residues long. Only the CDR3 portion is preserved as DNA: 42 bases, with reading frame beginning at the first base. V gives up 4 bases and J gives up 4 bases, and the segment between their germline ends measures 11 bases. CDR1 and CDR2, looked up from the germline V gene, are SNHLY and FYNNEI. Paper-wide results and their limitations: Type 1 diabetes patients showed a moderate but significant shortening of TCRB CDR3 length in all four CD4+ subsets. Only small numbers of individuals were included in the HLA sub-analyses, which left unresolved whether HLA type had any influence on TCRB rearrangement. At VDJ recombination sites, patients with type 1 diabetes made fewer insertions and deleted more nucleotides, a pattern implying thymic rearrangement abnormalities. Naive, central memory and regulatory TCRB repertoires appeared more similar among patients than among healthy donors. Because cDNA was sequenced instead of genomic DNA, highly expressing activated cells could be over-represented, though the groups showed no difference in activation or CD3 levels. PCR may preferentially amplify shorter templates, but because patient and control samples were amplified and corrected together, any resulting skew would affect both groups equally.

Concerning this clone itself: Its antigen is currently not known. No base quality information exists; no much larger clone differs at one position.

Each donor gave one peripheral blood draw, averaging approximately 120 mL, which was collected into heparinised tubes. A BD FACSAria II was used to sort naive, central memory, regulatory and stem cell-like memory CD4+ T cells with a panel that included CD45RO, CCR7, CD25, CD127, CD95 and CD27. Every sorted population had a purity above 95%. PBMCs were isolated right away by Lymphoprep density gradient centrifugation and were stained directly, without culture. To minimize batch effects, samples were stained and sorted in pairs, one healthy donor with one patient per experiment. The V and J segments used are TRBV2 and TRBJ1-3; there is no confident call for the D gene. Source material: central memory CD4+ T cells from blood. The TCR comes from a young man with type 1 diabetes. The CDR3 sequence is CASSGPRSGNTIYF. The DNA sequence is given as TGTGCCAGCAGTGGACCGAGGTCGGGAAACACCATATATTTT.